This TCR beta chain was captured in a study of cytomegalovirus exposure and HLA in healthy donors. Regarding the study as a whole: With high specificity and sensitivity, the classifier reportedly diagnosed cytomegalovirus status. Three chains linked to CMV were shown in vitro to be specific for CMV antigens.

The repertoire was sequenced with immunoSEQ multiplex PCR; TCRdb's copy has only in-frame clones and lacks some. The sample includes around 150,000 clones, roughly 89% of them seen just once. On this clone: Its antigen is unidentified.

This CDR3 has 15 residues. Germline V gene lookup returns CDR1 WNHNN and CDR2 SYGVQD (reference sequence). V lost 5 bases and J 4 bases, leaving 14 bases between the germline ends. This chain joins TRBV10-1 and TRBJ2-2, with a possible D match to TRBD2 (6 bases). Specimen: PBMCs. This clonotype was obtained from a woman younger than 30 in good health and CMV-seropositive. CDR3 amino acids: CASSYGGASTGELFF. CDR3 sequence (DNA): TGCGCCAGCAGTTATGGCGGGGCGAGCACCGGGGAGCTGTTTTTT.